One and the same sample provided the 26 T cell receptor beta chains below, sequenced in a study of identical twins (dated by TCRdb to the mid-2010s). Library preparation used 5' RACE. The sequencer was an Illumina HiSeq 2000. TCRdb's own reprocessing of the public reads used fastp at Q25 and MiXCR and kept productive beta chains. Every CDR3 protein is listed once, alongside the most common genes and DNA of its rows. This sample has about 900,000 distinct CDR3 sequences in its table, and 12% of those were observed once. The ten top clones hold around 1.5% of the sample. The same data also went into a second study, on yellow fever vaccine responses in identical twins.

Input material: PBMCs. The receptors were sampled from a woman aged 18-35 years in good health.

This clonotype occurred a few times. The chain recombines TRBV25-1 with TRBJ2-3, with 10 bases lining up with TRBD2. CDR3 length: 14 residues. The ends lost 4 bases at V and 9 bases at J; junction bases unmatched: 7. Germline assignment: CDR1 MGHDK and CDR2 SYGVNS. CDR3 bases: TGTGCCAGCAGTGCTAGCGGGAGAGGGGGAACGCAGTATTTT. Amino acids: CASSASGRGGTQYF.

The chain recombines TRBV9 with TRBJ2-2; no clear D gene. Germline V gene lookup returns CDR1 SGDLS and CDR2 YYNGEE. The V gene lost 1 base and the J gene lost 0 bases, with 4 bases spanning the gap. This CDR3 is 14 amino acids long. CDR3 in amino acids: CASSVLANTGELFF. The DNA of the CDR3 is TGTGCCAGCAGCGTACTAGCGAACACCGGGGAGCTGTTTTTT.

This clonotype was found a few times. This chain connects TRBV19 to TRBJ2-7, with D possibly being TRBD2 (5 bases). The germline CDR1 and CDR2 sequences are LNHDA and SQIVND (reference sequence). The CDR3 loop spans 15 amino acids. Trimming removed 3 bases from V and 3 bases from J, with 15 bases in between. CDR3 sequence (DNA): TGTGCCAGTAGTATGACACAGCGGCTGGGCTACGAGCAGTACTTC. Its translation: CASSMTQRLGYEQYF.

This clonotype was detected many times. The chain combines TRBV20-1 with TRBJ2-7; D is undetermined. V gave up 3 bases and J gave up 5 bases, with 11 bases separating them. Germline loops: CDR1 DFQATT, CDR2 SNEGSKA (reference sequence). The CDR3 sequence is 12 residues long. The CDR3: CSASGWSNEQYF. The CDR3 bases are TGCAGTGCTAGTGGTTGGAGTAACGAGCAGTACTTC.

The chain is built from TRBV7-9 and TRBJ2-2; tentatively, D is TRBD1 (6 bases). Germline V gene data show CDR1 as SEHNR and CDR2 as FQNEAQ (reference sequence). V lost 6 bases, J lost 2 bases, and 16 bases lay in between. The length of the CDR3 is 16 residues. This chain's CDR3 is CASRAGVSGNTGELFF. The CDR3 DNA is TGTGCCAGCAGGGCAGGGGTCTCGGGAAACACCGGGGAGCTGTTTTTT.

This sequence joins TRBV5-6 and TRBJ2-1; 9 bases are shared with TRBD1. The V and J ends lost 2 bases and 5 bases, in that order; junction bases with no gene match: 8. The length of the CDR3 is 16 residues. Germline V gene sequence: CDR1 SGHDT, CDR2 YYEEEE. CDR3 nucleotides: TGTGCCAGCAGCTTAATCGCTTGGGACAGGGACAATGAGCAGTTCTTC. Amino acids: CASSLIAWDRDNEQFF.

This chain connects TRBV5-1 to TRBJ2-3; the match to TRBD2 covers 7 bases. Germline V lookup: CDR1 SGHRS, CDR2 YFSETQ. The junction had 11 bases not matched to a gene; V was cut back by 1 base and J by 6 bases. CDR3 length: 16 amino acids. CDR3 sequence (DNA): TGCGCCAGCAGCTTGTGGTCTAGCGGCGACGGGGATACGCAGTATTTT. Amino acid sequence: CASSLWSSGDGDTQYF.

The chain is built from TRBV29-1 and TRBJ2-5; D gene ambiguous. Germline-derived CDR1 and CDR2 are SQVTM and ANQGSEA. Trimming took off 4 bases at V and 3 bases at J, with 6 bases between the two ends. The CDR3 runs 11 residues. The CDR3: CSVAPKETQYF. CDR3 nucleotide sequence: TGCAGCGTTGCCCCCAAAGAGACCCAGTACTTC.

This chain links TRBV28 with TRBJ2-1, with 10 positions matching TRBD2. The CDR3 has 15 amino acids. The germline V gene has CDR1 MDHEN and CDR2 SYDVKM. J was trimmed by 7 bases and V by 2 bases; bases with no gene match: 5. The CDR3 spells CASSLGTSATNEQFF. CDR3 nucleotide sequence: TGTGCCAGCAGTTTAGGGACTAGCGCGACGAATGAGCAGTTCTTC.

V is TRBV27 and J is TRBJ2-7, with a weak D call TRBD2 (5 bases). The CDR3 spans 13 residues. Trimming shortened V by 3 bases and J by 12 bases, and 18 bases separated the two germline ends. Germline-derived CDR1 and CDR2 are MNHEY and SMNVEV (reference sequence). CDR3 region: CASSLSRQREGYF. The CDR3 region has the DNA TGTGCCAGCAGTTTGAGCCGGCAACGGGAAGGGTACTTC.

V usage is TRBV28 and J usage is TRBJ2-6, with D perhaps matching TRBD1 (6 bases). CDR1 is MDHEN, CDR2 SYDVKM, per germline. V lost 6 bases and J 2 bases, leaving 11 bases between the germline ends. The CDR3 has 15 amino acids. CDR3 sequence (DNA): TGTGCCAGCAGGACGGACAGTGCTGGGGCCAACGTCCTGACTTTC. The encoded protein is CASRTDSAGANVLTF.

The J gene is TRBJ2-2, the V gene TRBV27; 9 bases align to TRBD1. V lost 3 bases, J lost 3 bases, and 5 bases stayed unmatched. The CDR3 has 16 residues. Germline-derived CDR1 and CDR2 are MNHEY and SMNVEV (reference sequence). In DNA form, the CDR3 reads TGTGCCAGCAGTTTTAGGGGGACAGGGTACACCGGGGAGCTGTTTTTT. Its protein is CASSFRGTGYTGELFF.

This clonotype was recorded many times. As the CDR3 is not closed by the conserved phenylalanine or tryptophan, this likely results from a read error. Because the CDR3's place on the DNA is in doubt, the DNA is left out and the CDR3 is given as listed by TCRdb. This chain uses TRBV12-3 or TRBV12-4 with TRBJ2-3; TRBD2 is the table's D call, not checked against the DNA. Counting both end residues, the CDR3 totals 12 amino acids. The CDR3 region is CASSFIAGGPVY.

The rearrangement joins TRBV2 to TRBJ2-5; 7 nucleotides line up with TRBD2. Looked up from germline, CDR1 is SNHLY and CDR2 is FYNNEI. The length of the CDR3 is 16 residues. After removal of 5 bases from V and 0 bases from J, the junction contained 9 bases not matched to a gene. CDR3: CASSPRLARYQETQYF. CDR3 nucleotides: TGTGCCAGCAGTCCGAGACTAGCTCGATACCAAGAGACCCAGTACTTC.

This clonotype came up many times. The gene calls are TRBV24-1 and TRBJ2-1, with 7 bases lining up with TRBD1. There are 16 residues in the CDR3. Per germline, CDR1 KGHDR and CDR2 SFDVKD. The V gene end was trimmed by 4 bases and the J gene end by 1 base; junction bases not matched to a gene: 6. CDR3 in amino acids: CATSDFDRESYNEQFF. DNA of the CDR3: TGTGCCACCAGTGACTTCGACAGGGAATCCTACAATGAGCAGTTCTTC.

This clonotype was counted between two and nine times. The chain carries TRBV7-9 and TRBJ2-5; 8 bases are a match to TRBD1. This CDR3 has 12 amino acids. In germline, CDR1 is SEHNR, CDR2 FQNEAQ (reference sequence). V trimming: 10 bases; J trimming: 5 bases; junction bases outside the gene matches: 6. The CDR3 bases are TGTGCCACCCAGGGGGCGCGGGAGACCCAGTACTTC. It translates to CATQGARETQYF.

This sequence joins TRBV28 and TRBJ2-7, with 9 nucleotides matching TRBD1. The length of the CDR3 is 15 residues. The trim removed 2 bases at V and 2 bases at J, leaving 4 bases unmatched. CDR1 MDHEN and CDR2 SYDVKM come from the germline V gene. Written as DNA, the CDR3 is TGTGCCAGCAGTTTAGGGGACAGGGAAACCTACGAGCAGTACTTC. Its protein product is CASSLGDRETYEQYF.

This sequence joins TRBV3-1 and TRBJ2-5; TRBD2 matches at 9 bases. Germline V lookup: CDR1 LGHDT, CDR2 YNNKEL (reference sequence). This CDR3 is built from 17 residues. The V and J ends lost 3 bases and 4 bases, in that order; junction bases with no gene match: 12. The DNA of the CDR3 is TGTGCCAGCAGCCATACCCAGCGGGGGGCACGTCCAGAGACCCAGTACTTC. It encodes CASSHTQRGARPETQYF.

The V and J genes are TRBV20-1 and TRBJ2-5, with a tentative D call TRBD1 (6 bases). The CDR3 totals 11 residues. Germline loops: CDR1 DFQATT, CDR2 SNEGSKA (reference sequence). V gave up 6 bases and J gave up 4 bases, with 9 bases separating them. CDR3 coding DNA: TGCAGTGCAAGGACAGTAGAGACCCAGTACTTC. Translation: CSARTVETQYF.

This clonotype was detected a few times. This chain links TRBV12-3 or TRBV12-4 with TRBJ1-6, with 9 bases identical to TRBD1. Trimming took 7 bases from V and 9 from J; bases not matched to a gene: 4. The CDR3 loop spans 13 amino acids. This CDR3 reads CASKGQGGSPLHF. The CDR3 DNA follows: TGTGCCAGCAAGGGACAGGGAGGTTCACCCCTCCACTTT.

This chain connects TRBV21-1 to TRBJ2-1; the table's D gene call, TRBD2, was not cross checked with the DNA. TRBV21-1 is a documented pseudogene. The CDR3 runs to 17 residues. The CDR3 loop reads CASSKLAGGAGMGEQFF. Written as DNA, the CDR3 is TGTGCCAGCAGCAAACTAGCGGGAGGAGCTGGGATGGGGGAGCAGTTCTTC.

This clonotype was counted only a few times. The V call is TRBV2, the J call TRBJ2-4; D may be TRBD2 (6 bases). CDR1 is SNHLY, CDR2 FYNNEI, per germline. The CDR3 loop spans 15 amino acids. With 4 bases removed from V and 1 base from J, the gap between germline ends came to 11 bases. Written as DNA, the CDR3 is TGTGCCAGCAGTGCCTCAGGGAGGGCCAAAAACATTCAGTACTTC. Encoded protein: CASSASGRAKNIQYF.

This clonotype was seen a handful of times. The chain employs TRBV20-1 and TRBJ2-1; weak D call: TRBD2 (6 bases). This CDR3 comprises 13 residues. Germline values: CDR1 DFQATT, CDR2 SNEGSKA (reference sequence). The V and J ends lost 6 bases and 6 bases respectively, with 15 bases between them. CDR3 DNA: TGCAGTGCCCCGAGGCTAGCGAGCAATGAGCAGTTCTTC. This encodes CSAPRLASNEQFF.

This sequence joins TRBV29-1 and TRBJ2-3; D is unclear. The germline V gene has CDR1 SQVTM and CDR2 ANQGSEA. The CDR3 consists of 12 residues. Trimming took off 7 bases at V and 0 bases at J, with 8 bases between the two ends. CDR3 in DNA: TGCAGCGGAAGATCTAGCACAGATACGCAGTATTTT. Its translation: CSGRSSTDTQYF.

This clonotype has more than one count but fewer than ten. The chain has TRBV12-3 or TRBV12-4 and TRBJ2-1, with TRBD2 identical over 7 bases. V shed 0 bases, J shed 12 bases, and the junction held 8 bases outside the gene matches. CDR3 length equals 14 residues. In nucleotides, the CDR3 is TGTGCCAGCAGTTTAGCGGGACTACGCCCTGGGCAGTTCTTC. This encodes CASSLAGLRPGQFF.

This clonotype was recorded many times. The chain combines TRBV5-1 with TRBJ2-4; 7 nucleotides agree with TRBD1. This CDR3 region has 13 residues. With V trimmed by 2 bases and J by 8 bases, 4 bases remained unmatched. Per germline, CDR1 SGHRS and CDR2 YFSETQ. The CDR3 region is CASSFDRDYIQYF. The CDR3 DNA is TGCGCCAGCAGCTTCGACAGGGATTACATTCAGTACTTC.